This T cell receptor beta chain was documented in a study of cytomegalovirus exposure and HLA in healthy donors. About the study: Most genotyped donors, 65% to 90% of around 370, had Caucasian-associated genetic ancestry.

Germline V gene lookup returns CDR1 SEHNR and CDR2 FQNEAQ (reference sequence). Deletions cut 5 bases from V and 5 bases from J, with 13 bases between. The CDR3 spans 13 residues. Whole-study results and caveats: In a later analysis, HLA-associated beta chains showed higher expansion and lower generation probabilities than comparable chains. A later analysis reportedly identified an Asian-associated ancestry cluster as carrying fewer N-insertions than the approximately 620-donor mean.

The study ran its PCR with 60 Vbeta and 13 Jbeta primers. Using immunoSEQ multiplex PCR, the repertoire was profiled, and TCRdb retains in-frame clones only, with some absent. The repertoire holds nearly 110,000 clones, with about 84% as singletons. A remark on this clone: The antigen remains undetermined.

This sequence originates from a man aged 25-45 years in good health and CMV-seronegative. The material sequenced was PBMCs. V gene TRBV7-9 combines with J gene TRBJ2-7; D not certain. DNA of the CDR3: TGTGCCAGCAGCCACAGCAAAGGTAACGAGCAGTACTTC. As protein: CASSHSKGNEQYF.